This T cell receptor beta chain was recovered during a study of blood T cell repertoires in COVID-19 (TCRdb year 2020). For the wider study: Samples from collaborators originated in the United States, Italy and Spain and spanned both the acute and convalescent phases of COVID-19. Where available, HLA class I and class II types were obtained from metadata supplied by the sample provider rather than from assay-based typing. The samples were drawn from the first 160 participants of the ongoing ImmuneRACE study and from more than 1,000 subjects provided by 6 global collaborators. The repertoires were made available in a free public database intended to serve as a resource for research on the immune response to SARS-CoV-2. Subjects who had been exposed to COVID-19, were actively infected with it, or had recovered from it provided the deeply sampled blood TCRbeta repertoires that made up the dataset. The prospective study material was composed of cDNA or gDNA derived from T cells, B-cell-depleted T cells, or PBMCs. Nearly every sample came with metadata listing a de-identified subject ID, COVID-19 status, age in years and sex. The research as a whole found: The amount of clinical and demographic metadata varied by source and participant and was provided uncurated.

The collaborating institutions used their own protocols to collect whole blood in K2EDTA tubes. For TCRbeta analysis, collaborators shipped samples in one of three forms: frozen whole blood, isolated PBMCs, or DNA extracted from either of those sample types. Per the germline V gene (reference sequence), LNHDA is the CDR1 and SQIVND is the CDR2. The junction shows trimming of 3 bases on V and 7 bases on J, plus 19 bases between the germline ends. The CDR3 goes from the cysteine to the phenylalanine over 15 residues. Only the CDR3 DNA is retained, 45 bases long and in frame from the first base. The immunoSEQ Assay, a bias-controlled multiplex PCR, was used to amplify TCRbeta CDR3 regions from genomic DNA. The authors processed their data as follows. Nucleated cell counts per sample were estimated from amplification of reference gene primers within the assay. To quantify the absolute abundance of each unique TCRbeta CDR3 rearrangement, sequence reads were collapsed and filtered. For each sample, productive Simpson clonality was calculated as the square root of Simpson's diversity index across productive rearrangements. TCRdb took over this immuneACCESS table, retaining in-frame rearrangements with V and J assigned. Such tables are incomplete; in checked studies, under half of the missing clones stem from an unresolved V gene, and the remainder is unexplained. The DNA was the basis for D and trimming; V, J and clone size are from that table. The sample table shows a few hundred thousand clones, and approximately 89% are seen once. The top ten hold about 12% of the sample.

Note on this clone: The clone's antigen remains unknown. Base quality data are lacking; no much larger clone is found one base away.

Sequencing was performed on peripheral blood. In this chain, TRBV19 is recombined with TRBJ2-7, with TRBD1 tentatively as D gene (6 bases match). This sequence was found in a woman aged 60-75 years with acute or convalescent COVID-19. The DNA sequence is as follows: TGTGCCAGTAGTATCCAAACAGGGAGAACAACGGAGCAGTACTTC. Its coded protein is CASSIQTGRTTEQYF.